This T cell receptor (beta chain) was observed in a study of T cell repertoires in cytomegalovirus infection. This clonotype has ten or more counts. Its antigen is currently unknown. Study-wide results and caveats: Clonotype analysis showed dominance of the ex vivo response by HLA-C-restricted CMV-specific TCR beta clonotypes. Identification of carriers of CMV plus the relevant HLA was achieved through cumulative public TCR beta family frequency.

MiXCR was run by TCRdb on the reads, yielding one entry per CDR3 protein. In the table there are just over 300,000 distinct CDR3 sequences, about a sixth of which are singletons. Sequencing was carried out using PBMCs. This receptor was taken from a human donor in good health (CMV status not recorded). Some clones in this sample may be carry-over from other donors' samples.

CDR3 region: CASSEGTAQETQYF. DNA for the CDR3: TGTGCCAGTAGTGAAGGGACAGCTCAAGAGACCCAGTACTTC. The chain joins TRBV19 to TRBJ2-5, with 7 bases fitting TRBD1. The germline V gene has CDR1 LNHDA and CDR2 SQIVND (reference sequence). The CDR3 covers 14 residues. J lost 2 bases, V lost 5 bases, and 5 bases had no gene match. The full variable domain, rest sourced from reference TRBV19 and TRBJ2-5, is DGGITQSPKYLFRKEGQNVTLSCEQNLNHDAMYWYRQDPGQGLRLIYYSQIVNDFQKGDIAEGYSVSREKKESFPLTVTSAQKNPTAFYLCASSEGTAQETQYFGPGTRLLVL.